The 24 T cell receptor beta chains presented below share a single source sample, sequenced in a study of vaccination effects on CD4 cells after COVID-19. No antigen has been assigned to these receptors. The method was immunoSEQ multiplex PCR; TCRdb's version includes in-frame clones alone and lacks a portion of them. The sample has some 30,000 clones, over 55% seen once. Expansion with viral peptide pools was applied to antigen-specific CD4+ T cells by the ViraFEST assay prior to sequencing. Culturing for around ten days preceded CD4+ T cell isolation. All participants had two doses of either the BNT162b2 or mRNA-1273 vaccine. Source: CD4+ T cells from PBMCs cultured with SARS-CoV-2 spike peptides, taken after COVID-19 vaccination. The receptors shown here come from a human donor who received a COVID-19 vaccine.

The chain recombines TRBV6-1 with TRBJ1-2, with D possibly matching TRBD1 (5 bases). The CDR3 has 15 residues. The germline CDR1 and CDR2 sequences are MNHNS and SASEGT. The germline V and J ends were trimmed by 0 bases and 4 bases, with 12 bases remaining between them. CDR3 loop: CASSEAWQGVYGYTF. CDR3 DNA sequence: TGTGCCAGCAGTGAAGCCTGGCAGGGCGTCTATGGCTACACCTTC.

DNA of the CDR3: TGCGCCAGCAGCTTGTGGGCGGGGGGGCAAGAGACCCAGTACTTC. This encodes CASSLWAGGQETQYF. This chain uses TRBV5-1 with TRBJ2-5; 9 bases match TRBD2. The CDR3 spans 15 residues. The ends lost 1 base at V and 2 bases at J; junction bases unmatched: 3. Germline V CDR1 and CDR2: SGHRS, YFSETQ.

Written as DNA, the CDR3 is TGTGCCAGCAGCTGGGGACAGGGGAAAGCTTTCTTT. This translates into CASSWGQGKAFF. The chain couples TRBV7-9 to TRBJ1-1; TRBD1 matches 10 bases. Losses at the gene ends were 4 bases for V and 9 bases for J; bases not matched to a gene: 2. Germline values: CDR1 SEHNR, CDR2 FQNEAQ (reference sequence). The CDR3 loop spans 12 amino acids.

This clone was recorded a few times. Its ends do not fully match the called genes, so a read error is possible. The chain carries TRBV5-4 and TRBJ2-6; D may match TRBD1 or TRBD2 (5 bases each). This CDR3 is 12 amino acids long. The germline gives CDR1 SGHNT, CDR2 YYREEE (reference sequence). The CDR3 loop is CASSLGDNVLTF. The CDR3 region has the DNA TGTGCCAGCAGCCTGGGGGACAACGTCCTGACTTTC.

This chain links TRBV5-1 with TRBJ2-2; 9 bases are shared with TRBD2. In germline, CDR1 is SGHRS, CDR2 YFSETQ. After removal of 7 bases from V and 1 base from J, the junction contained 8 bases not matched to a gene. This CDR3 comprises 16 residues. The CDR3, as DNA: TGCGCCAGCGCAGACTTAGCGGGGGTGAACACCGGGGAGCTGTTTTTT. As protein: CASADLAGVNTGELFF. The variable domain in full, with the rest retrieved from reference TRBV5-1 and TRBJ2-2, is KAGVTQTPRYLIKTRGQQVTLSCSPISGHRSVSWYQQTPGQGLQFLFEYFSETQRNKGNFPGRFSGRQFSNSRSEMNVSTLELGDSALYLCASADLAGVNTGELFFGEGSRLTVL.

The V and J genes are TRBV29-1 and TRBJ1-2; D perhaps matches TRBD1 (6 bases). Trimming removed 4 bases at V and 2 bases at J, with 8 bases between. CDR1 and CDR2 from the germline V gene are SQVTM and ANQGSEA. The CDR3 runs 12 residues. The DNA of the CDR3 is TGCAGCGTTGCCACAGGGAACTATGGCTACACCTTC. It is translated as CSVATGNYGYTF.

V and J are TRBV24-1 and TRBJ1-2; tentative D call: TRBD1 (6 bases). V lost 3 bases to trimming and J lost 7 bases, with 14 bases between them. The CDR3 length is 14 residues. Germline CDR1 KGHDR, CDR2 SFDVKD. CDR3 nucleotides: TGTGCCACCAGTGATACCCAAGGGGGGACTGGCTACACCTTC. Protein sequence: CATSDTQGGTGYTF.

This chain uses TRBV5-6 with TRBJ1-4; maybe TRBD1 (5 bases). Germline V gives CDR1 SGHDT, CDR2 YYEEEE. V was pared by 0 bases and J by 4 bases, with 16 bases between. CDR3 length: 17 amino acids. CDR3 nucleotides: TGTGCCAGCAGCTTGGCCGGGGGTGGGCCTCTTAATGAAAAACTGTTTTTT. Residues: CASSLAGGGPLNEKLFF.

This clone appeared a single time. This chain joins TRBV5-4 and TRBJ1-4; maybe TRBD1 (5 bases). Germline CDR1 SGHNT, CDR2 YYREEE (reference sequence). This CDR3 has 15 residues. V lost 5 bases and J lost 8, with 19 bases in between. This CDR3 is CASSSPGLGIEKLFF. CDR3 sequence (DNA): TGTGCCAGCAGTTCTCCGGGACTCGGGATCGAAAAACTGTTTTTT.

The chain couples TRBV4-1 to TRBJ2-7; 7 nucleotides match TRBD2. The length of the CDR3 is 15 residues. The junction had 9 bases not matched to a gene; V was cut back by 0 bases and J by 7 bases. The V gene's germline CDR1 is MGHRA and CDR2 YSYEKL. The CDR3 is CASSQDSGRIGEQYF. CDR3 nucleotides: TGCGCCAGCAGCCAAGATAGCGGGCGGATTGGTGAGCAGTACTTC.

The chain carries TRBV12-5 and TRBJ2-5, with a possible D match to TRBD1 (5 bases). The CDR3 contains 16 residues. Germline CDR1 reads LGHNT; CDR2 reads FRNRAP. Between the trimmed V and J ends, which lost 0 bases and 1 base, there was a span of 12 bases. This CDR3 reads CASGLVVGASQETQYF. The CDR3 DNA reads TGTGCTAGTGGTTTGGTTGTAGGGGCCAGCCAAGAGACCCAGTACTTC. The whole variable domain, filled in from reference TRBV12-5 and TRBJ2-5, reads DARVTQTPRHKVTEMGQEVTMRCQPILGHNTVFWYRQTMMQGLELLAYFRNRAPLDDSGMPKDRFSAEMPDATLATLKIQPSEPRDSAVYFCASGLVVGASQETQYFGPGTRLLVL.

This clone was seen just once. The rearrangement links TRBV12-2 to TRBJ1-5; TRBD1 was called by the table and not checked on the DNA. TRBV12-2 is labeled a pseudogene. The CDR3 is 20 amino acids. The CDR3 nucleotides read TGTGCAAGTCGCTTAAGCCCGAAAGGGACAGGGGAGAATAGCAATCAGCCCCAGCATTTT. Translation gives CASRLSPKGTGENSNQPQHF.

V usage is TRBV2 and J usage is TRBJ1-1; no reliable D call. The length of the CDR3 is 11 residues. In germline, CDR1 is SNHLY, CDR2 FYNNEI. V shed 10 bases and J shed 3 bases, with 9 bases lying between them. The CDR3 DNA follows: TGTGCCACCCGGGATTACACTGAAGCTTTCTTT. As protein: CATRDYTEAFF.

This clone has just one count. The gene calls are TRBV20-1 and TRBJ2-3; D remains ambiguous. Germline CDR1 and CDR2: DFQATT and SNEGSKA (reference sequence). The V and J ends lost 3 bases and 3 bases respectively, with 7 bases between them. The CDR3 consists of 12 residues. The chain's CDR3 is CSASPATDTQYF. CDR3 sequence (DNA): TGCAGTGCTAGTCCGGCGACAGATACGCAGTATTTT.

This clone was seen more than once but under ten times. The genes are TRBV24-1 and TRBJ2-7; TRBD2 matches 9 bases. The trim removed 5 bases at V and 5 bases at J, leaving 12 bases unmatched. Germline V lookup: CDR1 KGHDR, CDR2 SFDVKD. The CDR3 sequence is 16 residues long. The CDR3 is CATSGKQSGRQNEQYF. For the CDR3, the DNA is TGTGCCACCAGTGGGAAACAGAGCGGGAGGCAAAACGAGCAGTACTTC.

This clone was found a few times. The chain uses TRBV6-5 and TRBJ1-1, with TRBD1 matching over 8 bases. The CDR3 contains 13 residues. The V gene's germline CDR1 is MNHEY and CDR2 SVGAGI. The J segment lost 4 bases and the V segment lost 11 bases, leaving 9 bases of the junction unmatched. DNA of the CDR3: TGTGCCGGCGGGACAGGATTGATCACTGAAGCTTTCTTT. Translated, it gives CAGGTGLITEAFF.

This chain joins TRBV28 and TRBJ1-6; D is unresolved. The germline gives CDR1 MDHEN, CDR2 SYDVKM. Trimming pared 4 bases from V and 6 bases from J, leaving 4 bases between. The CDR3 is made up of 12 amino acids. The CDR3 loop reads CASSSTNSPLHF. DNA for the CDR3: TGTGCCAGCAGTTCGACTAATTCACCCCTCCACTTT.

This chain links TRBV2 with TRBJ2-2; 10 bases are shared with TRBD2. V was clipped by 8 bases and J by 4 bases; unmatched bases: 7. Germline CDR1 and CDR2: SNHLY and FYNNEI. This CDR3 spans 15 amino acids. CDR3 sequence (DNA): TGTGCCAGCGCTAGCGGGAGCTTCGGCACCGGGGAGCTGTTTTTT. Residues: CASASGSFGTGELFF. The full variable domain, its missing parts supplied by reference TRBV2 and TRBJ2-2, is EPEVTQTPSHQVTQMGQEVILRCVPISNHLYFYWYRQILGQKVEFLVSFYNNEISEKSEIFDDQFSVERPDGSNFTLKIRSTKLEDSAMYFCASASGSFGTGELFFGEGSRLTVL.

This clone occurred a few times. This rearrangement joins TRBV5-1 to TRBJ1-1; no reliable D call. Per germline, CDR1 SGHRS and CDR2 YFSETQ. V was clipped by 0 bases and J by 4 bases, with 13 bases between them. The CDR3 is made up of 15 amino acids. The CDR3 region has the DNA TGCGCCAGCAGCTTGGGTCATACCGAGGGCACTGAAGCTTTCTTT. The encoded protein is CASSLGHTEGTEAFF.

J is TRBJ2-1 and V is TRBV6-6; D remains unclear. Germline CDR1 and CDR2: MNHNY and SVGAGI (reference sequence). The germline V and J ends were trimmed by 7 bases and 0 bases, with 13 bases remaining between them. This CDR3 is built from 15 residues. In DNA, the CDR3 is TGTGCCAGCACCTTAGAGCAAAGCTCCTACAATGAGCAGTTCTTC. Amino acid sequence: CASTLEQSSYNEQFF.

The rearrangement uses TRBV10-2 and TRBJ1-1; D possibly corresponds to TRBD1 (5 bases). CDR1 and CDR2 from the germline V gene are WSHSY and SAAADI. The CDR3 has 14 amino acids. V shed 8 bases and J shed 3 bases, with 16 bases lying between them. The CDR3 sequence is CASRRVQEDTEAFF. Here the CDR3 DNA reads TGCGCCAGCCGCAGGGTCCAGGAGGACACTGAAGCTTTCTTT.

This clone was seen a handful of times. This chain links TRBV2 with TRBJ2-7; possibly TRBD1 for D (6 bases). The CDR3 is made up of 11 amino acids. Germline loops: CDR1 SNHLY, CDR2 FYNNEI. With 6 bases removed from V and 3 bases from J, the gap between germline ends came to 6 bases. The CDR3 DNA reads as TGTGCCAGCAGGGGACACTACGAGCAGTACTTC. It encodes CASRGHYEQYF. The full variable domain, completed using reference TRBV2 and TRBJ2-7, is EPEVTQTPSHQVTQMGQEVILRCVPISNHLYFYWYRQILGQKVEFLVSFYNNEISEKSEIFDDQFSVERPDGSNFTLKIRSTKLEDSAMYFCASRGHYEQYFGPGTRLTVT.

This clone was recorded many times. Written as DNA, the CDR3 is TGCGCCAGCAGCTCAGGACTAGGGAGCACAGATACGCAGTATTTT. Translated: CASSSGLGSTDTQYF. This chain connects TRBV5-1 to TRBJ2-3, with 7 bases lining up with TRBD2. V was pared by 3 bases and J by 0 bases, with 4 bases of the junction left unmatched. The CDR3 sequence is 15 residues long. Germline lookup yields CDR1 SGHRS and CDR2 YFSETQ. The complete variable domain, with remaining parts taken from reference TRBV5-1 and TRBJ2-3, reads KAGVTQTPRYLIKTRGQQVTLSCSPISGHRSVSWYQQTPGQGLQFLFEYFSETQRNKGNFPGRFSGRQFSNSRSEMNVSTLELGDSALYLCASSSGLGSTDTQYFGPGTRLTVL.

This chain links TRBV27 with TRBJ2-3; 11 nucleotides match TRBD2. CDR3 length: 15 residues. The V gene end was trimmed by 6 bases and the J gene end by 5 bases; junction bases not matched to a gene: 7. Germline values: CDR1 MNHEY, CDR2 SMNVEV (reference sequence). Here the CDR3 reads CASRLAGGRRDTQYF. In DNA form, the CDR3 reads TGTGCCAGCAGGTTAGCGGGAGGGCGGCGAGATACGCAGTATTTT.